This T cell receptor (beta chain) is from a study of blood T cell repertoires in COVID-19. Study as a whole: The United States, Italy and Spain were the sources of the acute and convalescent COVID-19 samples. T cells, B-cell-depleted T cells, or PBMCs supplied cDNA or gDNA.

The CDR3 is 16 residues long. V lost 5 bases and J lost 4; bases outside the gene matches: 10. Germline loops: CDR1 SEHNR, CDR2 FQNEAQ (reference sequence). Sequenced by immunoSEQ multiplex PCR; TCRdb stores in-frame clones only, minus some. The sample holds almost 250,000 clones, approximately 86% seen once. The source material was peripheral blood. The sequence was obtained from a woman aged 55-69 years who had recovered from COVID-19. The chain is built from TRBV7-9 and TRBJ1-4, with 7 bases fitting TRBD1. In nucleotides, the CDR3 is TGTGCCAGCAGCCCCGGACAGGTCCTGATTAATGAAAAACTGTTTTTT. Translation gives CASSPGQVLINEKLFF.